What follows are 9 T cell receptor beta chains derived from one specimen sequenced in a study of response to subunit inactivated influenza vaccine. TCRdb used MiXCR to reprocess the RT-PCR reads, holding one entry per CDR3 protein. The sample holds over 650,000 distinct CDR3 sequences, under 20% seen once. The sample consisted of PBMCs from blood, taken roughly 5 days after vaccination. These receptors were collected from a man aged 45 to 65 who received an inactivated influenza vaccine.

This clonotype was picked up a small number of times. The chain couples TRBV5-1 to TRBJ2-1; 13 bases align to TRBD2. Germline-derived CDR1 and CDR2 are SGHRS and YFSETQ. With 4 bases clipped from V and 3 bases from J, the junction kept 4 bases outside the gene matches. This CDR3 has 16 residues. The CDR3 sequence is CASSGRTSGGYNEQFF. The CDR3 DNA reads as TGCGCCAGCAGCGGAAGGACTAGCGGGGGCTACAATGAGCAGTTCTTC.

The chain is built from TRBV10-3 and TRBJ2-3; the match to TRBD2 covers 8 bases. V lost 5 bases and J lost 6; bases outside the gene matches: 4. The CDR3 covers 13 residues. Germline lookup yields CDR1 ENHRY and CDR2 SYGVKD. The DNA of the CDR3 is TGTGCCATCAGTAATAGCGGGGCGGATACGCAGTATTTT. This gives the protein CAISNSGADTQYF.

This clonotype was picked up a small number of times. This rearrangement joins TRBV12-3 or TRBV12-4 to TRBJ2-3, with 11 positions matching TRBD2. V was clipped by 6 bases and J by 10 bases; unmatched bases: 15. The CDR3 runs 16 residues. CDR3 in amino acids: CASSPGTSGKATPQYF. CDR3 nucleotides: TGTGCCAGCAGCCCCGGGACTAGCGGAAAGGCTACCCCGCAGTATTTT.

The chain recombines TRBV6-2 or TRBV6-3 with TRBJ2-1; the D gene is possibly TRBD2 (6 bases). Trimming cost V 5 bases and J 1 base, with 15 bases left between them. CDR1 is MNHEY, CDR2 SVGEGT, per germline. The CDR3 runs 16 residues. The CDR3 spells CASSPLGRDSYNEQFF. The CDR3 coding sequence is TGTGCCAGCAGTCCCCTGGGGCGGGATTCCTACAATGAGCAGTTCTTC.

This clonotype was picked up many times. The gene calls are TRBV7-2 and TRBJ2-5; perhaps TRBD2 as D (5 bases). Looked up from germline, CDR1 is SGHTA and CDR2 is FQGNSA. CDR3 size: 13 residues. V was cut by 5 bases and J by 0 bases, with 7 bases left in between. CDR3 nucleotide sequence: TGTGCCAGCAGCACGGGAAACCAAGAGACCCAGTACTTC. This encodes CASSTGNQETQYF.

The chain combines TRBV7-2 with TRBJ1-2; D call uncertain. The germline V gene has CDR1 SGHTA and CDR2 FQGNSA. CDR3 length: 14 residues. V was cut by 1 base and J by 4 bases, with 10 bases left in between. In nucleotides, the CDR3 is TGTGCCAGCAGCTTAGGTTTGTCGATCTATGGCTACACCTTC. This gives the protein CASSLGLSIYGYTF.

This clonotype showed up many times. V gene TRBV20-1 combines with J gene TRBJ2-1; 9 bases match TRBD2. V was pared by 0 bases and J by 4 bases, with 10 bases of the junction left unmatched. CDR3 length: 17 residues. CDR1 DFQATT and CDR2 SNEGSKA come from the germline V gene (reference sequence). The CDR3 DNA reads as TGCAGTGCTAGAGATGCGGCTAGCGGGACCATTTACAATGAGCAGTTCTTC. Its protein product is CSARDAASGTIYNEQFF.

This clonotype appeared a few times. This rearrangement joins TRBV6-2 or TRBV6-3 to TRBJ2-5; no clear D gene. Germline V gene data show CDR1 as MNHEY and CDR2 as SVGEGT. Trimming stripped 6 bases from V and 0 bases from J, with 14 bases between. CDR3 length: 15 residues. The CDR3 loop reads CASSYLVSNQETQYF. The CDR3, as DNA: TGTGCCAGCAGCTACCTGGTATCGAACCAAGAGACCCAGTACTTC.

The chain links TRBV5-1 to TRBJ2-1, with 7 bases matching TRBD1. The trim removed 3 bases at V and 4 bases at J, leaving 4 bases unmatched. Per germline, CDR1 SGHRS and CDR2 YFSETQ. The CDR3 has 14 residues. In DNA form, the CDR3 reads TGCGCCAGCAGCTCGGTGGGACAGTACAATGAGCAGTTCTTC. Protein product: CASSSVGQYNEQFF.